This passage covers 24 T cell receptor beta chains from one sample sequenced in a study of cytomegalovirus exposure and HLA in healthy donors. The study ran its PCR with 60 Vbeta and 13 Jbeta primers. Some clones are missing from TCRdb's copy, which holds only in-frame ones; the method was immunoSEQ multiplex PCR. The table records 200,000 or so clones, 82% of them present only once. Input material: PBMCs. The receptors come from a woman aged 18-29 years in good health and CMV-seronegative.

CDR3 bases: TGTGCCAGCAGTTTGGCAGGGACTAATGAAAAACTGTTTTTT. This codes for CASSLAGTNEKLFF. This chain connects TRBV28 to TRBJ1-4; D is perhaps TRBD1 (5 bases). The CDR3 loop spans 14 amino acids. V shed 3 bases and J shed 2 bases, with 7 bases lying between them. CDR1 and CDR2 from the germline V gene are MDHEN and SYDVKM.

The chain joins TRBV5-1 to TRBJ2-7; D might be TRBD2 (7 bases). There are 16 residues in the CDR3. Germline CDR1 SGHRS, CDR2 YFSETQ. V was cut by 0 bases and J by 0 bases, with 13 bases left in between. DNA for the CDR3: TGCGCCAGCAGCTTGGAGGGGGGGGCTAGCTCCTACGAGCAGTACTTC. Its protein product is CASSLEGGASSYEQYF.

The chain has TRBV10-2 and TRBJ2-1, with D possibly being TRBD1 (6 bases). Trimming took 2 bases from V and 9 from J, leaving 11 bases between them. This CDR3 spans 13 amino acids. The germline CDR1 and CDR2 sequences are WSHSY and SAAADI. CDR3 coding DNA: TGCGCCAGCAGTGAGCCCACAGGGATTGAGCAGTTCTTC. This encodes CASSEPTGIEQFF.

The J gene is TRBJ1-2, the V gene TRBV2, with 12 bases identical to TRBD1. With 5 bases clipped from V and 5 bases from J, the junction kept 6 bases outside the gene matches. The CDR3 runs to 15 residues. Germline CDR1 is SNHLY and CDR2 is FYNNEI. The CDR3 sequence is CASSTPGQGAYGYTF. The CDR3 nucleotides are TGTGCCAGCAGTACCCCGGGACAGGGGGCGTATGGCTACACCTTC.

This rearrangement joins TRBV10-1 to TRBJ2-7; D perhaps matches TRBD2 (5 bases). Trimming removed 5 bases at V and 2 bases at J, with 13 bases between. The CDR3 length is 14 residues. CDR1 and CDR2 (germline): WNHNN, SYGVQD (reference sequence). The CDR3 DNA is TGCGCCAGCAGTCCGGGGAAATCACCCTACGAGCAGTACTTC. Translation gives CASSPGKSPYEQYF.

The count of this clone is one. The chain has TRBV27 and TRBJ1-2; 7 nucleotides align to TRBD1. Germline V gives CDR1 MNHEY, CDR2 SMNVEV (reference sequence). This CDR3 has 14 amino acids. V lost 4 bases, J lost 4 bases, and 6 bases stayed unmatched. In nucleotides, the CDR3 is TGTGCCAGCAGTTCCCTGGACAGGCTCTATGGCTACACCTTC. Translation: CASSSLDRLYGYTF.

The chain links TRBV7-3 to TRBJ1-6, with 8 bases fitting TRBD1. Germline loops: CDR1 SGHTA, CDR2 FQGTGA. Germline trimming cut 0 bases from V and 10 bases from J; bases unmatched to any gene: 5. The CDR3 sequence is 15 residues long. For the CDR3, the DNA is TGTGCCAGCAGCTTAACGGGACAGGCTTCCTCACCCCTCCACTTT. Encoded protein: CASSLTGQASSPLHF.

The V and J genes are TRBV4-1 and TRBJ2-5, with 7 bases that match TRBD2. Germline CDR1 and CDR2: MGHRA and YSYEKL. The V gene end was trimmed by 3 bases and the J gene end by 3 bases; junction bases not matched to a gene: 10. The CDR3 has 16 amino acids. The CDR3 region is CASSQLPPLAEETQYF. CDR3 nucleotide sequence: TGCGCCAGCAGCCAGCTTCCTCCCCTAGCGGAAGAGACCCAGTACTTC.

There are a few counts of this clone. The rearrangement uses TRBV29-1 and TRBJ1-1; D gene unclear. Per germline, CDR1 SQVTM and CDR2 ANQGSEA. This CDR3 region has 14 residues. Trimming pared 0 bases from V and 4 bases from J, leaving 12 bases between. Written as DNA, the CDR3 is TGCAGCGTTGAAGATCACGGGGAGGCCACTGAAGCTTTCTTT. Translation gives CSVEDHGEATEAFF.

This clone was picked up a small number of times. The CDR3 DNA reads as TGTGCCAGCAGTTCTCCGGGTTCTCCTAGTGGCACTGAAGCTTTCTTT. Amino acids: CASSSPGSPSGTEAFF. The rearrangement links TRBV27 to TRBJ1-1, with unresolved D. CDR1 and CDR2 from the germline V gene are MNHEY and SMNVEV (reference sequence). The CDR3 sequence is 16 residues long. Trimming removed 4 bases from V and 4 bases from J, with 19 bases in between.

This clone was counted a few times. The CDR3 nucleotides read TGTGCCTGGAGGGGAGGGGAAGACCAGCCCCAGCATTTT. Translating it yields CAWRGGEDQPQHF. V usage is TRBV30 and J usage is TRBJ1-5; the D gene is possibly TRBD1 (5 bases). V lost 3 bases and J lost 7, with 13 bases in between. Germline assignment: CDR1 GTSNPN and CDR2 SVGIG (reference sequence). The CDR3 totals 13 residues.

This chain's CDR3 is CASSWGTGYEQYF. The CDR3 DNA follows: TGTGCCAGTAGTTGGGGGACAGGGTACGAGCAGTACTTC. This sequence joins TRBV19 and TRBJ2-7, with 9 bases identical to TRBD1. V dropped 5 bases and J dropped 4; count of bases not matched to a gene: 3. The germline CDR1 and CDR2 sequences are LNHDA and SQIVND (reference sequence). The CDR3 has 13 amino acids.

This clone was observed a few times. The chain links TRBV29-1 to TRBJ2-7; 9 bases align to TRBD2. This CDR3 region has 13 residues. Trimming cost V 5 bases and J 3 bases; bases outside gene matches: 5. Germline loops: CDR1 SQVTM, CDR2 ANQGSEA. CDR3 protein: CSVNLAGFYEQYF. CDR3 nucleotides: TGCAGCGTTAACCTAGCGGGATTCTACGAGCAGTACTTC.

This sequence joins TRBV2 and TRBJ2-4; a weak D match, TRBD2 (5 bases). This CDR3 comprises 14 residues. Per germline, CDR1 SNHLY and CDR2 FYNNEI. V lost 6 bases to trimming and J lost 0 bases, with 9 bases between them. CDR3 loop: CASRRGLAKNIQYF. As DNA, the CDR3 is TGTGCCAGCAGGCGAGGACTAGCCAAAAACATTCAGTACTTC.

The rearrangement joins TRBV15 to TRBJ2-3; no firm D call. This CDR3 is 16 amino acids long. CDR1 and CDR2 (germline): LNHNV, YYDKDF (reference sequence). Trimming left V 3 bases short and J 2 bases short, with 15 bases between. The CDR3 DNA follows: TGTGCCACCAGCAGCCTTGTGAGCGTGGACACAGATACGCAGTATTTT. It is translated as CATSSLVSVDTDTQYF.

The chain links TRBV18 to TRBJ2-3; maybe TRBD1 (7 bases). Germline V gene data show CDR1 as KGHSH and CDR2 as LQKENI. This CDR3 has 16 residues. V was pared by 4 bases and J by 0 bases, with 14 bases between. CDR3 DNA: TGTGCCAGCTCACTGACAGGGACTTCTAGCACAGATACGCAGTATTTT. As protein: CASSLTGTSSTDTQYF.

Here the CDR3 reads CATNLWQGNQPQHF. CDR3 DNA: TGTGCCACCAACCTGTGGCAGGGGAATCAGCCCCAGCATTTT. This sequence joins TRBV28 and TRBJ1-5; D is perhaps TRBD1 (6 bases). Trimming pared 10 bases from V and 4 bases from J, leaving 17 bases between. The CDR3 is 14 residues long. Germline loops: CDR1 MDHEN, CDR2 SYDVKM.

This chain uses TRBV15 with TRBJ2-3, with D possibly TRBD1 on 6 matching bases. Trimming shortened V by 6 bases and J by 4 bases, and 23 bases separated the two germline ends. Per germline, CDR1 LNHNV and CDR2 YYDKDF (reference sequence). The CDR3 is made up of 17 amino acids. CDR3 sequence: CATSLILGARVPDTQYF. DNA of the CDR3: TGTGCCACCAGTCTCATTTTGGGGGCTCGGGTCCCAGATACGCAGTATTTT.

The chain is built from TRBV7-3 and TRBJ2-3; 7 bases match TRBD2. The V gene end was trimmed by 5 bases and the J gene end by 3 bases; junction bases not matched to a gene: 8. Germline assignment: CDR1 SGHTA and CDR2 FQGTGA. The CDR3 loop spans 15 amino acids. In DNA, the CDR3 is TGTGCCAGCAGCCTCATAAGCGGGATAACAGATACGCAGTATTTT. It encodes CASSLISGITDTQYF.

The rearrangement joins TRBV5-1 to TRBJ1-1; no definite D call. The germline V gene has CDR1 SGHRS and CDR2 YFSETQ. V was shortened by 5 bases and J by 4 bases, with 12 bases between the two germline ends. This CDR3 contains 13 residues. CDR3 region: CASSSGDSTEAFF. CDR3 in DNA: TGCGCCAGCAGTAGCGGGGATAGCACTGAAGCTTTCTTT.

The chain uses TRBV18 and TRBJ2-5; no clear D gene. The CDR3 spans 13 residues. V was clipped by 3 bases and J by 4 bases, with 9 bases between them. The germline gives CDR1 KGHSH, CDR2 LQKENI. The DNA of the CDR3 is TGTGCCAGCTCACCTGCATCCAGAGAGACCCAGTACTTC. This translates into CASSPASRETQYF.

The genes are TRBV29-1 and TRBJ1-2, with a tentative D call TRBD1 (6 bases). This CDR3 has 14 residues. Per the germline V gene, CDR1 is SQVTM and CDR2 is ANQGSEA. V dropped 0 bases and J dropped 6 bases, with 14 bases sitting between them. The CDR3 DNA is TGCAGCGTTGAAGATAGAGGACAGCTGAATGGCTACACCTTC. Its translation: CSVEDRGQLNGYTF.

The V gene is TRBV29-1, the J gene TRBJ1-1; the match to TRBD1 covers 7 bases. The germline V gene has CDR1 SQVTM and CDR2 ANQGSEA. V shed 0 bases, J shed 4 bases, and the junction held 5 bases outside the gene matches. The CDR3 covers 14 residues. The CDR3 sequence: CSVEDRQGGTEAFF. The DNA of the CDR3 is TGCAGCGTTGAAGATCGACAGGGAGGCACTGAAGCTTTCTTT.

The rearrangement joins TRBV7-8 to TRBJ2-5; 10 bases line up with TRBD2. The ends lost 1 base at V and 5 bases at J; junction bases unmatched: 7. The V gene's germline CDR1 is SGHVS and CDR2 FQNEAQ. The CDR3 extends over 16 amino acids. The CDR3 DNA reads as TGTGCCAGCAGCTTAGGTATAGCGGGAGGAGGTGAGACCCAGTACTTC. Amino acid sequence: CASSLGIAGGGETQYF. The whole variable domain, filled in from reference TRBV7-8 and TRBJ2-5, reads GAGVSQSPRYKVAKRGQDVALRCDPISGHVSLFWYQQALGQGPEFLTYFQNEAQLDKSGLPSDRFFAERPEGSVSTLKIQRTQQEDSAVYLCASSLGIAGGGETQYFGPGTRLLVL.